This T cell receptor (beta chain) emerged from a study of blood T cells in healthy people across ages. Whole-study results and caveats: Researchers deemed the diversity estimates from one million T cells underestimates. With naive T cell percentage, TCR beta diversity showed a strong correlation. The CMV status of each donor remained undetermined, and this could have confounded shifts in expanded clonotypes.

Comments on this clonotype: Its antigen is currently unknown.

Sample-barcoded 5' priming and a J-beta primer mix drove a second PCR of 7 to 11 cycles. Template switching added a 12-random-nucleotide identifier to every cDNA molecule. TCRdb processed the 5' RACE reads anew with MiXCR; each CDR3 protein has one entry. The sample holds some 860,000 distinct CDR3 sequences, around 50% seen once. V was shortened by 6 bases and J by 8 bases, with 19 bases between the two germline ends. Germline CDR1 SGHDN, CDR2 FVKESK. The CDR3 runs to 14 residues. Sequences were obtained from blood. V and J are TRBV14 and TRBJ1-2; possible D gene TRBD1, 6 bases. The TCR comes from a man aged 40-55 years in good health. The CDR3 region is CASRDGGRLNGYTF. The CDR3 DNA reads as TGTGCCAGCAGAGACGGGGGCCGGTTGAACGGCTACACCTTC.